This T cell receptor (beta chain) was recorded in a study of cytomegalovirus exposure and HLA in healthy donors. As for this clone: The antigen remains unidentified. Relative to the germline gene, one junction end is altered; a read error may explain this.

Primers: 60 Vbeta forward and 13 Jbeta reverse. The authors' processing: Later reanalysis found 80 million or so unique TCR beta chains, around 9.9 million of them shared. Clones were sequenced by immunoSEQ multiplex PCR, and TCRdb holds only the in-frame ones, with some missing. V and J calls and clone size are copied from that table; D and trimming were computed from the DNA. The profile shows hundreds of thousands of clones, roughly 75% of them singletons. Overall study findings and caveats: Overall, approximately 150 TCR beta chains were annotated as cytomegalovirus-associated. Accounts indicate the classifier identified cytomegalovirus status with strong specificity and sensitivity.

What was sequenced was PBMCs. The TCR sequence derives from a woman between 25 and 40 years old in good health and CMV-seronegative.

CDR3 DNA sequence: TGTGCTAGCAGCTTACGTAGAGAAACTGAAGCTTTCTTT. Protein: CASSLRRETEAFF. The chain links TRBV7-7 to TRBJ1-1, with unresolved D. This CDR3 is 13 amino acids long. Germline CDR1 and CDR2: SSHAT and FNYEAQ (reference sequence).